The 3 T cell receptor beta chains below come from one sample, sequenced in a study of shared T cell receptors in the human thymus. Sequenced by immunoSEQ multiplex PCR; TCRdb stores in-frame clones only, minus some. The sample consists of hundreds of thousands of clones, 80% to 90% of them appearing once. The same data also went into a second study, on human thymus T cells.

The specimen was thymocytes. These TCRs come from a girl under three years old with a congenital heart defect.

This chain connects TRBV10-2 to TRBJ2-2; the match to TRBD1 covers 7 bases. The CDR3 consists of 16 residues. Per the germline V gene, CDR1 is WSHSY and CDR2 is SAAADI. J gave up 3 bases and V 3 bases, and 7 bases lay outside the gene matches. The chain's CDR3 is CASSDSGTVHTGELFF. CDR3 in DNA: TGCGCCAGCAGTGATTCAGGGACAGTGCACACCGGGGAGCTGTTTTTT.

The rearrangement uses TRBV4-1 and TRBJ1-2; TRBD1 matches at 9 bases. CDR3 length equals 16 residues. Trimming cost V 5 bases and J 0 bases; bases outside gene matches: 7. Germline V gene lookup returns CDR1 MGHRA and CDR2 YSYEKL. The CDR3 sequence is CASSSTGGTTNYGYTF. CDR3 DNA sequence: TGCGCCAGCAGCTCAACAGGGGGCACCACTAACTATGGCTACACCTTC.

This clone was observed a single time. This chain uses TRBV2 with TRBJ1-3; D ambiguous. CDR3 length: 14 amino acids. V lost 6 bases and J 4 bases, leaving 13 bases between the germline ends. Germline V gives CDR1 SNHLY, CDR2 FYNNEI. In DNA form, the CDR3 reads TGTGCCAGCAGCATTCTCGCGGGGGGAAACACCATATATTTT. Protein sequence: CASSILAGGNTIYF.